The 8 T cell receptor beta chains reported below all come from one sample, sequenced in a study of CD8+ T cells in alopecia areata. The authors extracted RNA and reverse transcribed it into cDNA as the sequencing template. The method was immunoSEQ multiplex PCR; TCRdb's version includes in-frame clones alone and lacks a portion of them. The sample yields 170,000 or so clones, roughly 60% seen once. Source: CD4+ T cells sorted from blood, taken at week 0. These receptors originate from a human donor with alopecia areata.

This clone was seen only a few times. The chain links TRBV29-1 to TRBJ1-6, with 7 bases aligning to TRBD1. In germline, CDR1 is SQVTM, CDR2 ANQGSEA. V gave up 3 bases and J gave up 14 bases; unmatched junction bases: 4. The CDR3 covers 11 residues. CDR3 DNA: TGCAGCGTTGATTACAGGGGCTCCCTCCACTTT. Its translation: CSVDYRGSLHF.

This clone showed up just a few times. The chain joins TRBV29-1 to TRBJ2-7, with D perhaps matching TRBD1 (5 bases). Per germline, CDR1 SQVTM and CDR2 ANQGSEA. The CDR3 runs to 11 residues. V gave up 6 bases and J gave up 4 bases, with 10 bases separating them. CDR3 bases: TGCAGCGTCCAGGACATATACGAGCAGTACTTC. Translation: CSVQDIYEQYF.

Note on this clone: A read error may be the cause here, since a much bigger clone is one base away. This chain connects TRBV27 to TRBJ2-6; the D call may be TRBD1 or TRBD2 (5 bases each). Trimming removed 6 bases from V and 2 bases from J, with 5 bases in between. Germline CDR1 and CDR2: MNHEY and SMNVEV (reference sequence). The CDR3 spans 13 residues. The CDR3 bases are TGTGCCAGCAGGGGGGCTGGGGCCAACGTCCTGACTTTC. Its translation: CASRGAGANVLTF. Combining the CDR3 with reference TRBV27 and TRBJ2-6 gives the whole variable domain EAQVTQNPRYLITVTGKKLTVTCSQNMNHEYMSWYRQDPGLGLRQIYYSMNVEVTDKGDVPEGYKVSRKEKRNFPLILESPSPNQTSLYFCASRGAGANVLTFGAGSRLTVL.

V is TRBV7-6 and J is TRBJ2-1; 8 positions agree with TRBD2. The CDR3 runs 14 residues. Germline lookup yields CDR1 SGHVS and CDR2 FNYEAQ. The ends lost 5 bases at V and 8 bases at J; junction bases unmatched: 8. The chain's CDR3 is CASSRGLARDEQFF. The CDR3 DNA sequence: TGTGCCAGCAGCCGAGGACTAGCAAGGGATGAGCAGTTCTTC.

V gene TRBV30 combines with J gene TRBJ1-2; D not resolved. Germline V gene lookup returns CDR1 GTSNPN and CDR2 SVGIG (reference sequence). Trimming removed 5 bases at V and 0 bases at J, with 10 bases between. The CDR3 spans 13 residues. This CDR3 is CAWGSLANYGYTF. The CDR3 DNA reads as TGTGCCTGGGGCTCTCTAGCTAACTATGGCTACACCTTC.

This rearrangement joins TRBV30 to TRBJ1-1; perhaps TRBD1 as D (5 bases). From germline, CDR1 is GTSNPN and CDR2 SVGIG (reference sequence). The CDR3 sequence is 11 residues long. The ends were cut back, 3 bases at V and 3 bases at J, with 5 bases in the middle. The CDR3 reads CAWRGHTEAFF. CDR3 nucleotide sequence: TGTGCCTGGAGGGGACACACTGAAGCTTTCTTT.

Points on this clone: The same CDR3 can be traced to other DNA sequences in this sample. This sequence joins TRBV18 and TRBJ1-2; D is unclear. The V gene's germline CDR1 is KGHSH and CDR2 LQKENI. The CDR3 runs to 15 residues. Trimming left V 0 bases short and J 1 base short, with 9 bases between. CDR3 sequence: CASSPPKELNYGYTF. The CDR3 bases are TGTGCCAGCTCACCACCGAAGGAGCTTAACTATGGCTACACCTTC. Complete variable domain (other parts from reference TRBV18 and TRBJ1-2): NAGVMQNPRHLVRRRGQEARLRCSPMKGHSHVYWYRQLPEEGLKFMVYLQKENIIDESGMPKERFSAEFPKEGPSILRIQQVVRGDSAAYFCASSPPKELNYGYTFGSGTRLTVV.

The chain links TRBV9 to TRBJ2-3; TRBD2 agrees at 7 bases. The CDR3 loop spans 14 amino acids. V gave up 4 bases and J gave up 6 bases; unmatched junction bases: 8. Germline V gene lookup returns CDR1 SGDLS and CDR2 YYNGEE. CDR3 coding DNA: TGTGCCAGCAGCCCAGCGGGGAACGGGGATACGCAGTATTTT. This codes for CASSPAGNGDTQYF. Based on the CDR3 plus reference TRBV9 and TRBJ2-3, the full variable domain is DSGVTQTPKHLITATGQRVTLRCSPRSGDLSVYWYQQSLDQGLQFLIQYYNGEERAKGNILERFSAQQFPDLHSELNLSSLELGDSALYFCASSPAGNGDTQYFGPGTRLTVL.